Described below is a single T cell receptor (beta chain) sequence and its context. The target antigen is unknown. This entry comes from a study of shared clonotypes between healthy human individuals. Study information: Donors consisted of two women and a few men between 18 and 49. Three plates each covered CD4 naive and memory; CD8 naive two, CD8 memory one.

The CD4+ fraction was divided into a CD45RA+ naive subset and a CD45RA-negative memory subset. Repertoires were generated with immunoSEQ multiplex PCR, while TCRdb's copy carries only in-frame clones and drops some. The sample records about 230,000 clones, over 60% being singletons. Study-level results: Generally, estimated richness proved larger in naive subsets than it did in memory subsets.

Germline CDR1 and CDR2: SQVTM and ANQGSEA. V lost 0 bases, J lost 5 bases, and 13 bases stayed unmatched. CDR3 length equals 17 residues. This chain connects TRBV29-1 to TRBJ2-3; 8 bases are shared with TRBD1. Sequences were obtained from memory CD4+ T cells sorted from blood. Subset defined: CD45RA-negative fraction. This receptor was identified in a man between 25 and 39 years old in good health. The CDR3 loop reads CSVEDFSGTGNLDTQYF. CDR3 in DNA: TGCAGCGTTGAAGACTTTTCCGGGACAGGAAATTTAGATACGCAGTATTTT.